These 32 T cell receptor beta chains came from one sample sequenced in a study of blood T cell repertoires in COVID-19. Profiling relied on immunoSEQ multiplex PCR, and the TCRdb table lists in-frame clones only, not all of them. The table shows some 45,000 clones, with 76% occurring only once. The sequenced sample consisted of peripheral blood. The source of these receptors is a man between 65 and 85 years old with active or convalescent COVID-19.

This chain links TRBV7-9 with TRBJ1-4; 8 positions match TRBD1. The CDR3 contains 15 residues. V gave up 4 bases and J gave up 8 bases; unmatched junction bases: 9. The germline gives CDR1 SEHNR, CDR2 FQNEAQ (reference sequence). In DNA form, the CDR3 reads TGTGCCAGCAGCTCCCTGACAGGGGTTCGGGAAAAACTGTTTTTT. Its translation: CASSSLTGVREKLFF.

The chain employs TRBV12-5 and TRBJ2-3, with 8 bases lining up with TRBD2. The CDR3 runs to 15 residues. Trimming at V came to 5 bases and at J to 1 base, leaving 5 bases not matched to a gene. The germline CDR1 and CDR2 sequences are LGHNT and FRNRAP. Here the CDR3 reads CASGPPGGGTDTQYF. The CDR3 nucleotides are TGTGCTAGTGGTCCCCCGGGGGGGGGCACAGATACGCAGTATTTT.

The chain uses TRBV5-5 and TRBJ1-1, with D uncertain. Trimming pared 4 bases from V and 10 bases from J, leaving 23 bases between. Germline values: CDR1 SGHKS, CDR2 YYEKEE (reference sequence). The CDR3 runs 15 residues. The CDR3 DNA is TGTGCCAGCAGCCCTGGGAGGGTGAGGGCCTTGGCAGCTTTCTTT. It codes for CASSPGRVRALAAFF.

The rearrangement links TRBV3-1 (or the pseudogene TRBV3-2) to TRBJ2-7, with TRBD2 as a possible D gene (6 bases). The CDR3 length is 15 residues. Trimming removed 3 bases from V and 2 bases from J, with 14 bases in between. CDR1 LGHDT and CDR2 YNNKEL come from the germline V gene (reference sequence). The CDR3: CASSHSDGRPYEQYF. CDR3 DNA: TGTGCCAGCAGCCATTCCGACGGGAGACCCTACGAGCAGTACTTC.

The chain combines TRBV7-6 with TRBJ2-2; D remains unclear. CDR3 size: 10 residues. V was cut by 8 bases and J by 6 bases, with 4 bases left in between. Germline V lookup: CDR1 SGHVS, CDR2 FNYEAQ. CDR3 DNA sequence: TGTGCCAGCGAGTCCGGGGAGCTGTTTTTT. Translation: CASESGELFF.

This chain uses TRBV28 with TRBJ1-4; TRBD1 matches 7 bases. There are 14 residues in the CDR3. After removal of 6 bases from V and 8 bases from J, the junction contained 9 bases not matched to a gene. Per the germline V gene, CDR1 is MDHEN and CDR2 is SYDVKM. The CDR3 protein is CASSLTGAREKLFF. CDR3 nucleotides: TGTGCCAGCAGCTTAACAGGGGCTCGGGAAAAACTGTTTTTT.

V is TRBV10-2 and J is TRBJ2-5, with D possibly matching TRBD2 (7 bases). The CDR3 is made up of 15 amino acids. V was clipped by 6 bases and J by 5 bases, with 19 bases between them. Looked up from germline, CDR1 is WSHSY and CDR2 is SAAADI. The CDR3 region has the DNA TGCGCCAGCAGCGGAACGGGGGGCAATGGGGAGACCCAGTACTTC. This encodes CASSGTGGNGETQYF.

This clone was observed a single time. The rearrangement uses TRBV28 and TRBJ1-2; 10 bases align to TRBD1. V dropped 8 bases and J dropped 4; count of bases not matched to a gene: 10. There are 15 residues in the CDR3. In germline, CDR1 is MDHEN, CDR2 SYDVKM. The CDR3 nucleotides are TGTGCCAGCGGGACAGGGGTCATCCGACGCTATGGCTACACCTTC. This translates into CASGTGVIRRYGYTF.

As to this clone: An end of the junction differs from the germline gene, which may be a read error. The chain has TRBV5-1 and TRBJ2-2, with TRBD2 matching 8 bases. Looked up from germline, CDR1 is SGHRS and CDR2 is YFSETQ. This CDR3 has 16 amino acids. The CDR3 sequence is CANSLEPGLVTGELFF. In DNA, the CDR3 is TGCGCCAACAGCTTGGAACCGGGACTAGTCACCGGGGAGCTGTTTTTT.

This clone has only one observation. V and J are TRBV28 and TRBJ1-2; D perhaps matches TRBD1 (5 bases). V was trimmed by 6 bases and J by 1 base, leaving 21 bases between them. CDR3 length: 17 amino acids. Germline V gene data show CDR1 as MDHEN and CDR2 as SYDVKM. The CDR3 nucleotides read TGTGCCAGCAGCACCCCCTGGGGGAGGGCCGTTAACTATGGCTACACCTTC. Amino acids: CASSTPWGRAVNYGYTF.

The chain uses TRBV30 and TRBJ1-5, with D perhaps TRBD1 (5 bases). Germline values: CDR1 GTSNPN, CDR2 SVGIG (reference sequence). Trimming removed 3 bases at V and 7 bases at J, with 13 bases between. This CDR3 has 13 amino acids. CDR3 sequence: CAWSFGGSQPQHF. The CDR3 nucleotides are TGTGCCTGGAGCTTTGGGGGGAGCCAGCCCCAGCATTTT.

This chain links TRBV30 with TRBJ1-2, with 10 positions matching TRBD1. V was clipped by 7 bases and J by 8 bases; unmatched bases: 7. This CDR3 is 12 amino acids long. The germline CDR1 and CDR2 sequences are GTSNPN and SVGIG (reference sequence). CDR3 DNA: TGTGCCTTTCTCGGGACAGGGGAAGGCTACACCTTC. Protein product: CAFLGTGEGYTF.

In nucleotides, the CDR3 is TGTGCCAGCAGCCAAACTAGCGGGGGTTACAATGAGCAGTTCTTC. This translates into CASSQTSGGYNEQFF. V gene TRBV3-1 (or the pseudogene TRBV3-2) combines with J gene TRBJ2-1; TRBD2 agrees at 11 bases. The CDR3 has 15 residues. The germline V gene has CDR1 LGHDT and CDR2 YNNKEL (reference sequence). V trimming: 2 bases; J trimming: 4 bases; junction bases outside the gene matches: 1.

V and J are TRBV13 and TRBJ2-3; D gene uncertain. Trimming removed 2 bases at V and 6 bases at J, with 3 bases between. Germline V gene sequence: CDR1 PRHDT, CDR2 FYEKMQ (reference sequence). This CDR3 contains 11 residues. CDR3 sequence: CASSLRDTQYF. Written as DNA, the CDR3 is TGTGCCAGCAGCTTACGGGATACGCAGTATTTT.

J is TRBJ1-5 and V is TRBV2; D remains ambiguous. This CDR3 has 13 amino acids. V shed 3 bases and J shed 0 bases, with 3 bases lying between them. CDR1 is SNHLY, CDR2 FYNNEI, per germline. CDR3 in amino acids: CASSDFSNQPQHF. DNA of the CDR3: TGTGCCAGCAGTGACTTTAGCAATCAGCCCCAGCATTTT.

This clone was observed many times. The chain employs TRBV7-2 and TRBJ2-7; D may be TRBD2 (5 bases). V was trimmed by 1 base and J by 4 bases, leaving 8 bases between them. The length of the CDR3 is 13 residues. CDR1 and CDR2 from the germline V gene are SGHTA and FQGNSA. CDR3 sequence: CASSLEVAYEQYF. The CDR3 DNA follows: TGTGCCAGCAGCTTAGAAGTAGCGTACGAGCAGTACTTC.

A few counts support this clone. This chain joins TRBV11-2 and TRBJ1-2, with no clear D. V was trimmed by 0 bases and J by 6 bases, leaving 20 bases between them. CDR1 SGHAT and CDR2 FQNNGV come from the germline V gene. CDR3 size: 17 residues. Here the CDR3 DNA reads TGTGCCAGCAGCTTAGATCTTCTTCCTCGGGAGGCGGATGGCTACACCTTC. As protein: CASSLDLLPREADGYTF. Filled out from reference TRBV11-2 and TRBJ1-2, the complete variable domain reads EAGVAQSPRYKIIEKRQSVAFWCNPISGHATLYWYQQILGQGPKLLIQFQNNGVVDDSQLPKDRFSAERLKGVDSTLKIQPAKLEDSAVYLCASSLDLLPREADGYTFGSGTRLTVV.

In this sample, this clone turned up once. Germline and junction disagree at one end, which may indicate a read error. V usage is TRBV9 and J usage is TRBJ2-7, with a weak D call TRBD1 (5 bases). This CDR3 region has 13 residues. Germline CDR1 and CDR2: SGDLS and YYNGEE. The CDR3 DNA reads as TGTGCCAGCAGCGTAGTCGTGGTACTGGGCAGGGACTTC. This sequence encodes CASSVVVVLGRDF.

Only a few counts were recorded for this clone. The CDR3 nucleotides read TGTGCCTGGGCGACAGGGAGCAACACCGGGGAGCTGTTTTTT. Its translation is CAWATGSNTGELFF. The V gene is TRBV30, the J gene TRBJ2-2; 7 positions agree with TRBD1. This CDR3 has 14 amino acids. The germline CDR1 and CDR2 sequences are GTSNPN and SVGIG (reference sequence). With V trimmed by 5 bases and J by 2 bases, 5 bases remained unmatched.

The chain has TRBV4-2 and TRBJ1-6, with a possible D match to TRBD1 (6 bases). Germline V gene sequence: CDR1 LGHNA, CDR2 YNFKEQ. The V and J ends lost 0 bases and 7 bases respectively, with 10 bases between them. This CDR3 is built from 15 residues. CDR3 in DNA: TGTGCCAGCAGCCAAGAGGTAGGGGGAAATTCACCCCTCCACTTT. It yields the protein CASSQEVGGNSPLHF.

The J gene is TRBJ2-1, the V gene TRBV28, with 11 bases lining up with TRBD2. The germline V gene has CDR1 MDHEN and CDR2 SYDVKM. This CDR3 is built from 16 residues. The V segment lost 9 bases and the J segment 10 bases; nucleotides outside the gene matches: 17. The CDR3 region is CASKIPLAGGSGEQFF. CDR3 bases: TGTGCCAGTAAAATCCCTCTAGCGGGGGGCAGTGGGGAGCAGTTCTTC.

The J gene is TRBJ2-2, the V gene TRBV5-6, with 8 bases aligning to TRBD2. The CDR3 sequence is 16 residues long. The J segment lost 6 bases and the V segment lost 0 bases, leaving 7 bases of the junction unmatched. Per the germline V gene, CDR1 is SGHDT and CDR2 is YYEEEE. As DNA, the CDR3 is TGTGCCAGCAGCTTGGCCGGTCCCGGGGGGGCCGGGGAGCTGTTTTTT. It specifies CASSLAGPGGAGELFF.

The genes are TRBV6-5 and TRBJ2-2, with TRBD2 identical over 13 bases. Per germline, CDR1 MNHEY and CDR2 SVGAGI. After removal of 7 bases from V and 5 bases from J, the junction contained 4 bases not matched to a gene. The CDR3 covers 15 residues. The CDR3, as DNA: TGTGCCAGCACCGGACTAGCGGGGGTAACCGGGGAGCTGTTTTTT. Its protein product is CASTGLAGVTGELFF.

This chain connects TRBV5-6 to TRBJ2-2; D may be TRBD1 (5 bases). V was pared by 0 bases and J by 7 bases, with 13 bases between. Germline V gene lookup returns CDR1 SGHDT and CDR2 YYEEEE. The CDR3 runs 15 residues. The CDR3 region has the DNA TGTGCCAGCAGCTTGGTTCCAGGGTCCCACGGGGAGCTGTTTTTT. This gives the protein CASSLVPGSHGELFF.

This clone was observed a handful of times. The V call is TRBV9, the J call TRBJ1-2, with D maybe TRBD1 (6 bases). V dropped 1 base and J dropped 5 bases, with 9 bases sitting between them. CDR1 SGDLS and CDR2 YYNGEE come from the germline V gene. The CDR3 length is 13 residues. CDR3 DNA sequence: TGTGCCAGCAGCGTAAACAGGGATTATGGCTACACCTTC. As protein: CASSVNRDYGYTF.

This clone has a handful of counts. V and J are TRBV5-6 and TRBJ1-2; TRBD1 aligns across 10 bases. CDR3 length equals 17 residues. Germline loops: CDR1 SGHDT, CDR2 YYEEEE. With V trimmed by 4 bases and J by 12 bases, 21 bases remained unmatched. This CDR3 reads CASSIRQGARKGAANTF. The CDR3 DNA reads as TGTGCCAGCAGCATAAGACAGGGGGCGCGGAAAGGGGCCGCCAACACCTTC.

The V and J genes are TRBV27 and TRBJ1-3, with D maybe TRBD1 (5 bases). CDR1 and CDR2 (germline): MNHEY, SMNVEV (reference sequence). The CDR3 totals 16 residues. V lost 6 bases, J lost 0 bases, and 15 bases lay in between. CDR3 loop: CASRGGGTNSGNTIYF. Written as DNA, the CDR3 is TGTGCCAGCAGGGGCGGGGGGACCAACTCTGGAAACACCATATATTTT.

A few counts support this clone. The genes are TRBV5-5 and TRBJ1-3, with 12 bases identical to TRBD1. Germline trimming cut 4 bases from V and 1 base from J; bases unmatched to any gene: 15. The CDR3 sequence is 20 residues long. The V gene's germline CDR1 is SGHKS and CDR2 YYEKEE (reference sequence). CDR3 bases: TGTGCCAGCAGCCTAGACTCCGGGACAGGGGGCCAAGGATCTGGAAACACCATATATTTT. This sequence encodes CASSLDSGTGGQGSGNTIYF.

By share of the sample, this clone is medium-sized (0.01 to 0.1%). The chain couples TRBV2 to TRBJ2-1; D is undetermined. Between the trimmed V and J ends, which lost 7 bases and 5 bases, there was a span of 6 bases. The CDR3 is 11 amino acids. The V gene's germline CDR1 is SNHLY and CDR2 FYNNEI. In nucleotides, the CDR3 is TGTGCCAGCAAGCCCCACAATGAGCAGTTCTTC. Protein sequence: CASKPHNEQFF.

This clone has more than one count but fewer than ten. The chain's CDR3 is CASSQDLPHGLDSYEQYF. The CDR3 DNA follows: TGTGCCAGCAGCCAAGATCTTCCCCACGGACTTGACTCTTACGAGCAGTACTTC. The V gene is TRBV4-2, the J gene TRBJ2-7, with D tentatively TRBD2 (5 bases). The CDR3 extends over 18 amino acids. Germline lookup yields CDR1 LGHNA and CDR2 YNFKEQ. With 0 bases removed from V and 4 bases from J, the gap between germline ends came to 22 bases.

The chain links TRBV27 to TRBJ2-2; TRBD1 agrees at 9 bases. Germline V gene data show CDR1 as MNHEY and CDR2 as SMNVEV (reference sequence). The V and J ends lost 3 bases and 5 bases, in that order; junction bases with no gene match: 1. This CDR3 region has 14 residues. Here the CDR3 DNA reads TGTGCCAGCAGTTTGACAGGGGGAACCGGGGAGCTGTTTTTT. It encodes CASSLTGGTGELFF.

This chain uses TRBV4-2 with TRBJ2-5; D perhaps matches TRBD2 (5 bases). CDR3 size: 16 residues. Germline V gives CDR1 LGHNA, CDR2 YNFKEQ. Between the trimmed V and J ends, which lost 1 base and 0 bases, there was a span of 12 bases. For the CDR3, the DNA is TGTGCCAGCAGCCAAGGTCGACTATTTAACCAAGAGACCCAGTACTTC. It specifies CASSQGRLFNQETQYF.